Below, one T cell receptor (beta chain) is given with its context. Its antigen is not identified. Healthy individuals who donated bone marrow served as the donors. The sample originates from a study of cytomegalovirus exposure and HLA in healthy donors. V dropped 6 bases and J dropped 7; count of bases not matched to a gene: 8. CDR3 length: 15 residues. Germline lookup yields CDR1 LGHNA and CDR2 YSLEER. The PCR made use of 60 Vbeta and 13 Jbeta primers. Only in-frame clones appear in the TCRdb table, and some are missing; sequencing was by immunoSEQ multiplex PCR. The sample has roughly 120,000 clones; 15% are singletons. Whole-study findings and limits: In an earlier analysis, productive rearrangement rates for most beta V segments clustered near 87% or 30%.

Source material: PBMCs. This sequence originates from a woman between 18 and 29 years old in good health and CMV-seronegative. This chain connects TRBV4-3 to TRBJ2-2, with 10 bases aligning to TRBD2. The CDR3 DNA reads TGCGCCAGCAGTCCAAGCGGGGGGGCGGTCGGGGAGCTGTTTTTT. Translating it yields CASSPSGGAVGELFF.